The source of this TCR beta chain is a study of cytomegalovirus exposure and HLA in healthy donors. Both 60 Vbeta primers and 13 Jbeta primers went into the PCR. In the authors' workflow: Later, tens of millions of unique TCR beta chains were counted in an analysis, and roughly 11 million of them were shared. Sequencing used immunoSEQ multiplex PCR; TCRdb keeps in-frame clones, though not all of them. V, J and clone size reflect that table, while D and trimming were determined from the DNA. The sample contains over 100,000 clones, 80% to 85% of which appear only once. A few counts support this clone. This clonotype was obtained from a man in his thirties or forties in good health and CMV-seropositive. Sequenced input: PBMCs.

The CDR3 nucleotides read TGCGCCAGCAGCTTGGGAGACAGGTACAATGAGCAGTTCTTC. Its protein product is CASSLGDRYNEQFF. The gene calls are TRBV5-1 and TRBJ2-1; TRBD1 might be the D (6 bases). Germline V lookup: CDR1 SGHRS, CDR2 YFSETQ. The V end was cut by 0 bases, the J end by 4 bases, with 8 bases between. This CDR3 has 14 amino acids.